The rows below give T cell receptor beta chains drawn from one sample of a study of shared clonotypes between healthy human individuals. The assay was immunoSEQ multiplex PCR, and TCRdb's table has in-frame clones only and misses some. The sample yields some 650,000 clones, less than 98% seen once. Material for sequencing was naive CD4+ T cells sorted from blood. The source of these receptors is a woman aged 25-40 years in good health. CDR3s include the opening cysteine and the closing phenylalanine or tryptophan. The D gene is left open where the match is weak. Size is stated for part of the rows, as once, few or many counts, or as a class when the clone is expanded.

d_call j_call v_call clone_size cdr3_nt cdr3_aa
- TRBJ2-2 TRBV6-5 once TGTGCCAGCAGTTACTCGCGGGCGCGAACCGGGGAGCTGTTTTTT CASSYSRARTGELFF
TRBD2 TRBJ2-1 TRBV9 - TGTGCCAGCAGCGTAGGTTGGACTAGCGCATACAATGAGCAGTTCTTC CASSVGWTSAYNEQFF
TRBD1 TRBJ2-5 TRBV5-8 - TGTGCCAGCAGCACAGGAACGGGGACAGACCAAGAGACCCAGTACTTC CASSTGTGTDQETQYF
TRBD1 TRBJ1-4 TRBV28 - TGTGCCAGCAGGGAACGGGACAGGGTTGAGGAAAAACTGTTTTTT CASRERDRVEEKLFF
TRBD2 TRBJ2-3 TRBV6-5 - TGTGCCAGCAGTACTAGCGGGAGAGGAGATACGCAGTATTTT CASSTSGRGDTQYF
TRBD1 TRBJ2-7 TRBV9 - TGTGCCAGCAGATTAACCGGGACAGACTACGAGCAGTACTTC CASRLTGTDYEQYF
TRBD2 TRBJ2-3 TRBV14 - TGTGCCAGCAGCCAAGGCCTAGCGGTCTACACAGATACGCAGTATTTT CASSQGLAVYTDTQYF
- TRBJ2-3 TRBV2 - TGTGCCAGCAGTGATGAGATAGGCACGCAGTATTTT CASSDEIGTQYF
- TRBJ1-5 TRBV6-6 - TGTGCCAGCAGTTACAGGGAGGCGCAGCCCCAGCATTTT CASSYREAQPQHF
TRBD1 TRBJ1-2 TRBV11-2 - TGTGCCAGCAGCCCTAGGTTGGGGGACAGTGAAGGCTACACCTTC CASSPRLGDSEGYTF
- TRBJ1-4 TRBV19 - TGTGCCAGTAGTGGGGGAGTAGATGAAAAACTGTTTTTT CASSGGVDEKLFF
TRBD1 TRBJ2-7 TRBV9 - TGTGCCAGCAGCCTGGGACAGGGATCCTCCTACGAGCAGTACTTC CASSLGQGSSYEQYF
- TRBJ2-7 TRBV28 - TGTGCCAGCAGTGTGGATGGGGAGCAGTACTTC CASSVDGEQYF
- TRBJ2-7 TRBV12-5 - TGTGCTAGTGGTTCCCGGGCCGGGAGCTGGGAGGAGCAGTACTTC CASGSRAGSWEEQYF
- TRBJ1-3 TRBV7-9 - TGTGCCAGCAGCTTAGGCTTCGGGGCCGCGTTTTCTGGAAACACCATATATTTT CASSLGFGAAFSGNTIYF
- TRBJ1-2 TRBV2 - TGTGCCAGCAGTGAAATTTGGGGGGAAGGCTACACCTTC CASSEIWGEGYTF
- TRBJ1-2 TRBV19 once TGTGCCAGTACCTTGACAGAATACTATGGCTACACCTTC CASTLTEYYGYTF
- TRBJ1-5 TRBV18 - TGTGCCAGCTCTAAAGGGGGGACGCAAGGTCAGCCCCAGCATTTT CASSKGGTQGQPQHF
TRBD2 TRBJ2-1 TRBV5-1 - TGCGCCAGCAGCACGCCGGGACTAGCGGCCGCTTACAATGAGCAGTTCTTC CASSTPGLAAAYNEQFF
- TRBJ2-3 TRBV4-1 - TGCGCCAGCAGCCAAGATAGTGGCAGTTACACAGATACGCAGTATTTT CASSQDSGSYTDTQYF
- TRBJ2-1 TRBV6-4 - TGTGCCAGCAGTGACTCGCGGCGGAAGCCGCACAATGAGCAGTTCTTC CASSDSRRKPHNEQFF
- TRBJ2-5 TRBV25-1 - TGTGCCAGCAGCGAGCCCAGGTCCACGGGGGTCCAAGAGACCCAGTACTTC CASSEPRSTGVQETQYF
TRBD1 TRBJ2-2 TRBV5-1 - TGCGCCAGCGCGGAGACAGGGACCGGGGAGCTGTTTTTT CASAETGTGELFF
- TRBJ1-4 TRBV10-3 - TGTGCCATCAGTGGGGGAAGTGGATCAACTAATGAAAAACTGTTTTTT CAISGGSGSTNEKLFF
TRBD1 TRBJ1-5 TRBV19 - TGTGCCAGTAGCCCTGGACAGGGTCAGCCCCAGCATTTT CASSPGQGQPQHF
- TRBJ2-1 TRBV19 - TGTGCCAGTAGTACCGGGACCGACGATGAGCAGTTCTTC CASSTGTDDEQFF
TRBD1 TRBJ1-1 TRBV5-7 - TGTGCCAGCAGCTATGCAACAGGGGCTGAAGCTTTCTTT CASSYATGAEAFF
- TRBJ1-1 TRBV7-2 - TGTGCCAGCAGCCACGGGGCGAACACTGAAGCTTTCTTT CASSHGANTEAFF
TRBD2 TRBJ2-1 TRBV6-6 - TGTGCCAGCAGTTACGACACATTACGCGGGAGATTCCAGTTCTTC CASSYDTLRGRFQFF
- TRBJ1-5 TRBV28 - TGTGCCAGCAGCGGGGACCTAAATCAGCCCCAGCATTTT CASSGDLNQPQHF
TRBD2 TRBJ2-7 TRBV6-5 - TGTGCCAGCAGTTGGGGACTAGCGGGGGAGCAGTACTTC CASSWGLAGEQYF
- TRBJ1-4 TRBV5-4 few TGTGCCAGCAGCTTGGCCAGGGGTGGCGATGAAAAACTGTTTTTT CASSLARGGDEKLFF
TRBD2 TRBJ2-4 TRBV27 - TGTGCCAGCACCCAAGCCTCGGGAGGCATTCAGTACTTC CASTQASGGIQYF
TRBD2 TRBJ2-1 TRBV5-1 - TGCGCCAGCAGGGATCGGGAGGGCCTCCACGTAAACTCCTACAATGAGCAGTTCTTC CASRDREGLHVNSYNEQFF
- TRBJ2-5 TRBV27 - TGTGCCAGCAGTTCGAAGGGGCTAGGGGAGACCCAGTACTTC CASSSKGLGETQYF
- TRBJ1-2 TRBV29-1 - TGCAGCGTTGTTGGGGTTCGTGGTTATGGCTACACCTTC CSVVGVRGYGYTF
TRBD2 TRBJ2-5 TRBV5-1 - TGCGCCAGCAGTCTCAGGACTAGCTTTCAAGAGACCCAGTACTTC CASSLRTSFQETQYF
- TRBJ1-2 TRBV6-5 - TGTGCCAGCAGTTCACAGGATAACTATGGCTACACCTTC CASSSQDNYGYTF
- TRBJ1-4 TRBV18 - TGTGCCAGCTCACCTCCACAGGGAAAACTGTTTTTT CASSPPQGKLFF
- TRBJ2-7 TRBV9 - TGTGCCAGCAGCGTAGATCCACTTGCCCCGGACGAGCAGTACTTC CASSVDPLAPDEQYF
- TRBJ2-1 TRBV5-4 - TGTGCCAGCAGCTTTTTTCCGGGAGTGGAACAGTTCTTC CASSFFPGVEQFF
TRBD2 TRBJ2-1 TRBV7-2 - TGTGCCAGCAGCCCCGGGACTAGCGGGTCTTGGAATGAGCAGTTCTTC CASSPGTSGSWNEQFF
TRBD2 TRBJ2-1 TRBV28 - TGTGCCAGCAGTAAGACACGGACTAGCGGGAGGTATGAGCAGTTCTTC CASSKTRTSGRYEQFF
- TRBJ2-4 TRBV28 once TGTGCCAGCAGTTCAGATGACAGCGCAGTTCAGTACTTC CASSSDDSAVQYF
- TRBJ2-7 TRBV28 - TGTGCCAGCAGTTTCATTGGACGGGACGGTGCCTACGAGCAGTACTTC CASSFIGRDGAYEQYF
- TRBJ1-4 TRBV18 - TGTGCCAGCTCACTCGACATTAATGAAAAACTGTTTTTT CASSLDINEKLFF